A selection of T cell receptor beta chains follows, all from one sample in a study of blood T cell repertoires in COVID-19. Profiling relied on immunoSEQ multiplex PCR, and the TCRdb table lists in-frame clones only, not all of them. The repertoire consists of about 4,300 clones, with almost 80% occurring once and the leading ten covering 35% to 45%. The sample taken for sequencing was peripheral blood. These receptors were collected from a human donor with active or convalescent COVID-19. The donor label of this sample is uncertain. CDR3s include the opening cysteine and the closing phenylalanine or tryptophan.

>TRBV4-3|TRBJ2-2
CASSRRLALAGELFF
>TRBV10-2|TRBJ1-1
CASSATRQENTEAFF
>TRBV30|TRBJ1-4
CACPQGGTNEKLFF
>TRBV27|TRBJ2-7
CASSLSSGQIYEQYF
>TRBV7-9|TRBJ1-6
CASSLGQEASPLHF
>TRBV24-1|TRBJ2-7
CATSASDRAYEQYF
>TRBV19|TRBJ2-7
CASSPERTGSDEQYF
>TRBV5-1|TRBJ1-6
CASSWGTGQNSPLHF
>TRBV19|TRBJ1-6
CASSGGRNSPLHF
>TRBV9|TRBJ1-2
CASSRVGGYTF
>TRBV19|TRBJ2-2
CASSERGRYTGELFF
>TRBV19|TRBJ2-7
CASSIQGAVDEQYF
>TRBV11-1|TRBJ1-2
CAVAGRSNGYTF
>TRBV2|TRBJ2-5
CASRTDRGETQYF
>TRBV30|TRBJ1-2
CAWSSGQGYNYGYTF
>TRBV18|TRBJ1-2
CASSPAGDGYTF
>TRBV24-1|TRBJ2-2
CATSPPTNTGELFF